Listed below are T cell receptor beta chains from one sample, sequenced in a study of blood T cells in healthy people across ages. TCRdb re-analysed the 5' RACE reads in MiXCR, keeping a single row per CDR3 protein. The data hold roughly 1.5 million distinct CDR3 sequences, with roughly two fifths observed a single time. Sequencing was done on a sample of blood. The origin of the receptors is a woman between 18 and 29 years old in good health. Each CDR3 is given with its conserved first and last residue. The D gene is left open where the match is weak. Part of the rows lack a size; the others show once, few, many or a class for expanded clones.

- | TRBJ1-2 | few | 16 | TRBV20-1 | TGCAGTGCTAGAGATTTAGTCAGGGCCACTGTCTATGGCTACACCTTC | CSARDLVRATVYGYTF
TRBD2 | TRBJ2-3 | - | 16 | TRBV9 | TGTGCCAGCAGCAATCCCAGGGCGGGAGGTACAGATACGCAGTATTTT | CASSNPRAGGTDTQYF
TRBD1 | TRBJ2-5 | few | 15 | TRBV7-2 | TGTGCCAGCAGCTTGACAGGGGGAGCATACAATGAGCAGTACTTC | CASSLTGGAYNEQYF
- | TRBJ2-7 | few | 15 | TRBV7-2 | TGTGCCAGCAGCTTCTCCGCGTTCGGAACTTACGAGCAGTACTTC | CASSFSAFGTYEQYF
- | TRBJ1-1 | few | 12 | TRBV7-2 | TGTGCCAGCAGCTTATTAGGACCCGAAGCTTTCTTT | CASSLLGPEAFF
- | TRBJ1-5 | few | 13 | TRBV2 | TGTGCCAGCAGGCAGTTTAGGGATCAGCCCCAGCATTTT | CASRQFRDQPQHF
TRBD1 | TRBJ1-2 | many | 17 | TRBV12-3/TRBV12-4 | TGTGCCAGCAGTTTCGAGCTAATCGGACAGGGCGACTATGGCTACACCTTC | CASSFELIGQGDYGYTF
TRBD1 | TRBJ2-7 | - | 14 | TRBV9 | TGTGCCAGCAGCGCCGGGACAGGGTATCACGAGCAGTACTTC | CASSAGTGYHEQYF
TRBD2 | TRBJ2-5 | - | 17 | TRBV7-2 | TGTGCCAGCAGCTTAGGGGGACTAGCGGCCAGAGGGGAGACCCAGTACTTC | CASSLGGLAARGETQYF
- | TRBJ1-5 | - | 14 | TRBV16 | TGTGCCAGCAGCCAATCATGGGTGGGGCAGCCCCAGCATTTT | CASSQSWVGQPQHF
- | TRBJ2-7 | - | 12 | TRBV20-1 | TGCAGTGCTAGGTCCAGGAACTACGAGCAGTACTTC | CSARSRNYEQYF
TRBD2 | TRBJ2-3 | few | 17 | TRBV15 | TGTGCCACCAGCAGAGATGCGTTTGCGGGAGTCACAGATACGCAGTATTTT | CATSRDAFAGVTDTQYF
- | TRBJ2-2 | few | 16 | TRBV14 | TGTGCCAGCAGCCGACGTGACAGGTCGAACACCGGGGAGCTGTTTTTT | CASSRRDRSNTGELFF
- | TRBJ1-5 | - | 15 | TRBV7-2 | TGTGCCAGCAGCCCTGGACAGTTTAGCAATCAGCCCCAGCATTTT | CASSPGQFSNQPQHF
- | TRBJ1-2 | few | 14 | TRBV30 | TGTGCCTGGGAGACTAGGGGGTTTGCCTATGGCTACACCTTC | CAWETRGFAYGYTF
TRBD2 | TRBJ2-3 | - | 19 | TRBV6-5 | TGTGCCAGCATTAACCCCCCGGCTAGCGGGAGACCTAGCACAGATACGCAGTATTTT | CASINPPASGRPSTDTQYF
- | TRBJ1-3 | - | 16 | TRBV4-1 | TGCGCCGGCAGCCAATCTCGGGAGCACTCTGGAAACACCATATATTTT | CAGSQSREHSGNTIYF
TRBD2 | TRBJ2-1 | few | 14 | TRBV20-1 | TGCAGTGCCCGGTATGTAGCGGGAGGAGATGAGCAGTTCTTC | CSARYVAGGDEQFF
TRBD2 | TRBJ2-1 | once | 17 | TRBV5-6 | TGTGCCAGCAGCTTGGTCCTGGTTGGGGGGGGATACAATGAGCAGTTCTTC | CASSLVLVGGGYNEQFF
- | TRBJ2-3 | once | 14 | TRBV27 | TGTGCCAGCAGTTTCCAACACAACACAGATACGCAGTATTTT | CASSFQHNTDTQYF
TRBD2 | TRBJ2-7 | many | 16 | TRBV7-9 | TGTGCCAGCAGCTTTTCGGGGAGCGGGGTACCTTACGAGCAGTACTTC | CASSFSGSGVPYEQYF
TRBD2 | TRBJ2-5 | few | 15 | TRBV6-2/TRBV6-3 | TGTGCCAGCAGTTACCCCTCACTAGCGGAAGAGACCCAGTACTTC | CASSYPSLAEETQYF
- | TRBJ1-5 | many | 15 | TRBV7-2 | TGTGCCAGCAGTTTAGCAGGGTTGAGCAATCAGCCCCAGCATTTT | CASSLAGLSNQPQHF
TRBD2 | TRBJ2-3 | - | 16 | TRBV7-2 | TGTGCCATCCGGTCCCACGGGAGGGCCGATGGAGATACGCAGTATTTT | CAIRSHGRADGDTQYF
- | TRBJ2-7 | few | 13 | TRBV4-3 | TGCGCCAGCAGCCAAGAGGCTTCGGGGGAGCAGTACTTC | CASSQEASGEQYF
TRBD1 | TRBJ1-2 | - | 15 | TRBV6-5 | TGTGCCAGCAGTAGACAGGGGGGAGGGGTCTATGGCTACACCTTC | CASSRQGGGVYGYTF
- | TRBJ2-1 | - | 12 | TRBV9 | TGTGCCTCCTCCTCGGACTCCAATGGGCAGTTCTTC | CASSSDSNGQFF
TRBD1 | TRBJ2-7 | - | 15 | TRBV20-1 | TGCAGTGCTAGGCCGGGACAGGGCAACTCCTACGAGCAGTACTTC | CSARPGQGNSYEQYF
TRBD1 | TRBJ2-2 | - | 17 | TRBV5-1 | TGCGCCAGCAGCTCCGGGACAGACCCAGCAAGAGGCGGGGAGCTGTTTTTT | CASSSGTDPARGGELFF
TRBD1 | TRBJ2-7 | - | 15 | TRBV12-3/TRBV12-4 | TGTCCCAGCAGTTCTCCGGGACAGGGGAGTTACGAGCAGTACTTC | CPSSSPGQGSYEQYF
- | TRBJ1-1 | few | 16 | TRBV28 | TGTGCCAGCAGTTACCTTCCCCTTAGGTATGACACTGAAGCTTTCTTT | CASSYLPLRYDTEAFF
- | TRBJ2-7 | - | 14 | TRBV5-1 | TGCGCCAGCAACTTGGGTCAGGGTGCTTACGAGCAGTACTTC | CASNLGQGAYEQYF
TRBD2 | TRBJ2-3 | - | 13 | TRBV20-1 | TGCAGTGCTAGCGGGGGGGCGGCAGATACGCAGTATTTT | CSASGGAADTQYF
TRBD2 | TRBJ2-1 | few | 16 | TRBV28 | TGTGCCAGCAGTTTATGGCGGGCGGGGGCCTACAATGAGCAGTTCTTC | CASSLWRAGAYNEQFF
- | TRBJ2-5 | - | 13 | TRBV4-3 | TGCGCCAGCAGCCAAGAGCGTTCAGGGGGGCAGTACTTC | CASSQERSGGQYF
- | TRBJ2-7 | - | 13 | TRBV12-3/TRBV12-4 | TGTGCCAGCGGGTTCAGGGAAACCTACGAGCAGTACTTC | CASGFRETYEQYF
- | TRBJ2-7 | - | 14 | TRBV4-1 | TGCGCCAGCAGCTCATACGGGGGCCTCAGCGAGCAGTACTTC | CASSSYGGLSEQYF
- | TRBJ2-5 | - | 14 | TRBV7-2 | TGTGCCAGCAGCTTAGAGTCGGACAGAAAGACCCAGTACTTC | CASSLESDRKTQYF
- | TRBJ2-7 | - | 15 | TRBV20-1 | TGCAGTGCGGAGGGGGTTACTCGGGGCAGATACGAGCAGTACTTC | CSAEGVTRGRYEQYF
- | TRBJ2-1 | - | 15 | TRBV4-3 | TGCGCCAGCAGCCAAGATGGGCCGGATACCTACGAGCAGTTCTTC | CASSQDGPDTYEQFF
TRBD2 | TRBJ2-5 | - | 14 | TRBV7-2 | TGTGCCAGCAACTTTCGCGGGAGTAGCAATGAGCAGTACTTC | CASNFRGSSNEQYF